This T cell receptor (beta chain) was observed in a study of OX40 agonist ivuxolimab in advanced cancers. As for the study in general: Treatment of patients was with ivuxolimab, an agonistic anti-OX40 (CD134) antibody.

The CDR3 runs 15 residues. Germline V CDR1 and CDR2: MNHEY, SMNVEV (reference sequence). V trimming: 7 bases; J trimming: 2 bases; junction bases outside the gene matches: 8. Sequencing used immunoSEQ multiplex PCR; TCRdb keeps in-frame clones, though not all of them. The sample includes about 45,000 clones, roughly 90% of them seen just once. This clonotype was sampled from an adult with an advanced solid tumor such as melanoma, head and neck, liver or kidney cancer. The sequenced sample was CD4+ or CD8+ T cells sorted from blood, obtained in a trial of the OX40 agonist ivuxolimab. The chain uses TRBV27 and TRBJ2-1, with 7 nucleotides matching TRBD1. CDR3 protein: CASTFRDSTYNEQFF. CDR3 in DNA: TGTGCCAGCACCTTCCGGGACAGCACCTACAATGAGCAGTTCTTC.